This TCR beta chain derives from a study of blood T cell repertoires in COVID-19. Trimming removed 4 bases at V and 5 bases at J, with 9 bases between. The CDR3 loop spans 13 amino acids. Germline values: CDR1 MDHEN, CDR2 SYDVKM. Assay: immunoSEQ multiplex PCR; the TCRdb copy retains only in-frame clones and omits some. The sample has around 70,000 clones; roughly 90% are singletons. What was sequenced was peripheral blood. V and J are TRBV28 and TRBJ1-5; D not certain. This clonotype was sampled from a man over 45 with COVID-19, enrolled during active disease. This chain's CDR3 is CASSSGGDQPQHF. For the CDR3, the DNA is TGTGCCAGCAGTTCCGGAGGAGATCAGCCCCAGCATTTT.